A selection of T cell receptor beta chains follows, all from one sample in a study of blood T cells in healthy people across ages. Each CDR3 protein is one row after TCRdb ran MiXCR on the 5' RACE reads. The table lists some 710,000 distinct CDR3 sequences, 22% of them singletons, with about 20% in the top ten. The sequencing sample was made of blood. The receptors here all came from an older man in good health. Both conserved end residues are part of each CDR3. A D gene is named only where the DNA matches it firmly. Only some rows state a clone size, as once, few, many or a class for expanded clones.

size,J,D,V,DNA,CDR3
many,TRBJ2-5,.,TRBV18,TGCGCCAGCAGCCGGAACCAAGAGACCCAGTACTTC,CASSRNQETQYF
.,TRBJ1-1,.,TRBV5-1,TGCGCCAGCAGCTTGTCTGGATTCGGGGTGAACACTGAAGCTTTCTTT,CASSLSGFGVNTEAFF
few,TRBJ1-2,.,TRBV12-3/TRBV12-4,TGTGCCAGCAGTAAAAAAGCCGGGACCGACTATGGCTACACCTTC,CASSKKAGTDYGYTF
.,TRBJ1-3,.,TRBV11-2,TGTGCCAGCAGCTCTAGGCTAGTTGTTGGAAACACCATATATTTT,CASSSRLVVGNTIYF
.,TRBJ2-3,TRBD1,TRBV11-3,TGTGCCAGCTCACAGGGGGCAAAGGATACGCAGTATTTT,CASSQGAKDTQYF
.,TRBJ1-5,.,TRBV11-2,TGTGCCAGCAGCTTAGAGCCAGGGTCCTACCAGCCCCAGCATTTT,CASSLEPGSYQPQHF
.,TRBJ2-5,.,TRBV2,TGTGCCAGCACCAGGAGGAACCTCCAAGAGACCCAGTACTTC,CASTRRNLQETQYF
.,TRBJ2-2,TRBD2,TRBV12-3/TRBV12-4,TGTGCCAGCAGTTTCCTAGCGGGAGTCACCGGGGAGCTGTTTTTT,CASSFLAGVTGELFF
.,TRBJ1-5,.,TRBV5-6,TGTGCCAGCAGCTTGTATGGGCCGAGGAGCAATCAGCCCCAGCATTTT,CASSLYGPRSNQPQHF
.,TRBJ2-4,.,TRBV14,TGTGCCAGCAGCCAAGTCGCGGTCGGAGTCTCCAAAAACATTCAGTACTTC,CASSQVAVGVSKNIQYF
.,TRBJ2-1,.,TRBV6-2/TRBV6-3,TGTGCCAGCAGTTACTGGGGCAGGGAAGTTGGGAATGAGCAGTTCTTC,CASSYWGREVGNEQFF
few,TRBJ1-2,TRBD1,TRBV27,TGTGCCAGCAGTCCCAGCCAGGGGGGGGGGATCTATGGCTACACCTTC,CASSPSQGGGIYGYTF
.,TRBJ2-3,TRBD2,TRBV12-3/TRBV12-4,TGTGCCAGCAGTCTTCGGGGAGCGGGGGTTCATACGCAGTATTTT,CASSLRGAGVHTQYF
.,TRBJ1-2,.,TRBV7-6,TGTGCCAGCACGTCCGGGGCCTCCTGTGGCTACACCTTC,CASTSGASCGYTF
few,TRBJ2-3,TRBD1,TRBV18,TGTGCCAGCTCACCCCGACAGGGCCGAGCTGGAGATACGCAGTATTTT,CASSPRQGRAGDTQYF
few,TRBJ2-5,.,TRBV5-1,TGCGCCAGCAGCTTGGGACGGGACACTGGCAACCAAGAGACCCAGTACTTC,CASSLGRDTGNQETQYF
.,TRBJ2-3,.,TRBV10-3,TGTGCCATCAGTGGGTCGGGTAACACAGATACGCAGTATTTT,CAISGSGNTDTQYF
.,TRBJ2-1,TRBD2,TRBV18,TGTGCCAGCTCAGAAGGACTAGCGGGAGGTGGCAATGAGCAGTTCTTC,CASSEGLAGGGNEQFF
.,TRBJ2-5,TRBD2,TRBV5-1,TGCGCCAGCTCCGTTCGACTAGCGGGGGGCCAAGAGACCCAGTACTTC,CASSVRLAGGQETQYF
many,TRBJ2-7,TRBD2,TRBV20-1,TGCAGTGCTAGACCCCCACTAGCGGGTTCCTACGAGCAGTACTTC,CSARPPLAGSYEQYF
.,TRBJ1-2,.,TRBV28,TGTGCCACCGTGACAGCTAACTATGGCTACACCTTC,CATVTANYGYTF
.,TRBJ2-3,.,TRBV18,TGTGCCAGCTCGCTCGACAGGTTTAGCACAGATACGCAGTATTTT,CASSLDRFSTDTQYF
.,TRBJ2-1,TRBD2,TRBV20-1,TGCAGTGCTAGCATAGCGGGAGGAGCTTACAATGAGCAGTTCTTC,CSASIAGGAYNEQFF
few,TRBJ1-4,.,TRBV2,TGTGCCAGCAGTGTAAAACACAGTGGTGAAAAACTGTTTTTT,CASSVKHSGEKLFF
few,TRBJ1-5,.,TRBV6-5,TGTGCCAGCAGACATGACGGAAATAGCAATCAGCCCCAGCATTTT,CASRHDGNSNQPQHF
many,TRBJ2-1,TRBD2,TRBV9,TGTGCCAGCAGCGTGGACCCGAGCGGGGGGGACCTAGTAATCAACAATGAGCAGTTCTTC,CASSVDPSGGDLVINNEQFF
many,TRBJ2-2,TRBD1,TRBV18,TGTGCCAGCTCACCCAATCCGGGACAGTACACCGGGGAGCTGTTTTTT,CASSPNPGQYTGELFF
few,TRBJ2-1,TRBD1,TRBV2,TGTGCCAGCAAGGAGTTGACAGGGGGCTGGGAGGAGCAGTTCTTC,CASKELTGGWEEQFF
.,TRBJ1-1,.,TRBV5-1,TGCGCCAGCAGCCACGCCGGGGTGGGGACTGAAGCTTTCTTT,CASSHAGVGTEAFF
many,TRBJ1-5,.,TRBV5-5,TGTGCCAGCAGATGGGGGCGGGTGGAAAGTCAGCCCCAGCATTTT,CASRWGRVESQPQHF
.,TRBJ2-4,TRBD2,TRBV7-2,TGTGCCAGCAGCTTAGAGAGCGGGGGAGCCAAAAACATTCAGTACTTC,CASSLESGGAKNIQYF
.,TRBJ2-3,TRBD2,TRBV5-5,TGTGCCAGCAGCTTGCAGGCAGGGAGGGAAGTAACGCAGTATTTT,CASSLQAGREVTQYF
.,TRBJ1-2,.,TRBV29-1,TGCAGCGCCCTCGAGGCAGTCTACACCTTC,CSALEAVYTF
.,TRBJ2-5,TRBD1,TRBV4-1,TGCGCCAGCAGCCTAGACACCGACGACAGGGGTGAGACCCAGTACTTC,CASSLDTDDRGETQYF
.,TRBJ1-3,TRBD1,TRBV14,TGTGCCAGCAGCCAAGATTGGGGACAGGCCTCTGGAAACACCATATATTTT,CASSQDWGQASGNTIYF
.,TRBJ1-3,.,TRBV6-1,TGTGCCAGCACCTACGGGGATCTCTCTGGAAACACCATATATTTT,CASTYGDLSGNTIYF
few,TRBJ2-4,.,TRBV7-2,TGTGCCAGCAGCTTAGCTTCGGGGCCAGGGAACATTCAGTACTTC,CASSLASGPGNIQYF
few,TRBJ2-1,.,TRBV24-1,TGTGCCACCGCCGGGGACGGAATTTACAATGAGCAGTTCTTC,CATAGDGIYNEQFF
many,TRBJ2-7,TRBD2,TRBV20-1,TGCAGTGCTAGAGATTTAGCGGGAACCTACGAGCAGTACTTC,CSARDLAGTYEQYF
.,TRBJ2-5,.,TRBV6-7,TGTGCCAGCAGTTACTGGACGGAACAAGAGACCCAGTACTTC,CASSYWTEQETQYF
.,TRBJ2-3,.,TRBV7-9,TGTGCCAGCAGCTTTATCCGGGGAAGCACAGATACGCAGTATTTT,CASSFIRGSTDTQYF
many,TRBJ1-1,.,TRBV7-9,TGTGCCAGCAGCCTAGCATTGGGAACTGAAGCTTTCTTT,CASSLALGTEAFF
few,TRBJ2-3,.,TRBV6-1,TGTGCCAGCAGTGGGCTCGGGGGTGAAGATACGCAGTATTTT,CASSGLGGEDTQYF
few,TRBJ2-2,TRBD1,TRBV7-3,TGTGCCAGCAGCTCTGGACAGGGGGGATCCGGGGAGCTGTTTTTT,CASSSGQGGSGELFF
.,TRBJ2-3,TRBD2,TRBV12-3/TRBV12-4,TGTGCCAGCAGTCGTCAGGGAGCGGGAGCAGATACGCAGTATTTT,CASSRQGAGADTQYF